This entry lists 2 T cell receptor beta chains sequenced from one sample in a study of shared clonotypes between healthy human individuals. Clones were read by immunoSEQ multiplex PCR, and TCRdb kept only the in-frame ones, dropping some. The data hold 550,000 to 600,000 clones, with 95% to 98% observed a single time. Terminally differentiated effector memory CD45RA+ cells were excluded from the naive CD8 cells, which were CD45RO-negative and positively selected for CCR7. The sequenced material came from naive CD8+ T cells sorted from blood. These receptors originate from a man in his thirties or forties in good health.

A single count supports this clone. The chain uses TRBV10-2 and TRBJ2-7, with D unresolved. This CDR3 spans 12 amino acids. V lost 2 bases to trimming and J lost 3 bases, with 5 bases between them. Germline V gene sequence: CDR1 WSHSY, CDR2 SAAADI. The chain's CDR3 is CASSEVFYEQYF. The CDR3 DNA is TGCGCCAGCAGTGAGGTCTTCTACGAGCAGTACTTC.

The chain carries TRBV5-1 and TRBJ2-7; no clear D gene. This CDR3 region has 14 residues. Germline CDR1 is SGHRS and CDR2 is YFSETQ. V was shortened by 1 base and J by 5 bases, with 13 bases between the two germline ends. Written as DNA, the CDR3 is TGCGCCAGCAGCTTGCGTAGGGCTGGAGACGAGCAGTACTTC. Translating gives CASSLRRAGDEQYF.